This entry describes one T cell receptor (beta chain). CDR3 length: 21 amino acids. Germline V gene lookup returns CDR1 SGHTA and CDR2 FQGNSA. The junction had 18 bases not matched to a gene; V was cut back by 0 bases and J by 8 bases. The data were obtained in a study of blood T cells in healthy people across ages. Then a second PCR, running roughly 7 to 11 cycles, was carried out with a sample-barcoded 5' primer and a J-beta primer mix. TCRdb re-called the 5' RACE reads with MiXCR, one entry per CDR3 protein. The sample has 650,000 to 1,000,000 distinct CDR3 sequences, about 34% seen once. Sequences were obtained from blood. This clonotype was obtained from a man aged 18 to 35 in good health. This chain uses TRBV7-2 with TRBJ2-3, with 15 bases aligning to TRBD2. The CDR3 DNA is TGTGCCAGCAGCTTAGCGCGGGGCCCACAGTCCTGGACTAGCGGGGGGGCTACGCAGTATTTT. This sequence encodes CASSLARGPQSWTSGGATQYF.